The 15 T cell receptor beta chains presented below share a single source sample, sequenced in a study of metastatic and nonmetastatic thyroid tumors. TCRdb ran MiXCR on the PCR reads. Here the sample spans fewer than 20,000 clones, about 32% being singletons. No patient received treatment before thyroid surgery. What was sequenced was tumor tissue. Source of these receptors: a male donor with papillary thyroid cancer or a benign thyroid nodule (not recorded which). Some clones in this sample may be carry-over from other donors' samples.

This clone was counted many times. Other DNA sequences in the same sample also yield this CDR3. The V and J genes are TRBV5-4 and TRBJ2-3; TRBD2 agrees at 8 bases. V lost 0 bases and J lost 1; bases outside the gene matches: 4. Germline CDR1 and CDR2: SGHNT and YYREEE (reference sequence). This CDR3 contains 16 residues. CDR3 DNA sequence: TGTGCCAGCAGCTTGGTAGGACTAGCAGGCACAGATACGCAGTATTTT. The encoded protein is CASSLVGLAGTDTQYF.

V usage is TRBV27 and J usage is TRBJ2-7; D is possibly TRBD1 (6 bases). In germline, CDR1 is MNHEY, CDR2 SMNVEV (reference sequence). Trimming removed 6 bases at V and 0 bases at J, with 18 bases between. The CDR3 extends over 16 amino acids. The CDR3 spells CASREQGQILSYEQYF. The CDR3 DNA reads TGTGCCAGCAGAGAACAAGGACAGATCCTCTCCTACGAGCAGTACTTC.

This clone was found many times. The chain couples TRBV7-2 to TRBJ1-5; 7 positions agree with TRBD1. CDR3 size: 16 residues. The germline V gene encodes CDR1 SGHTA and CDR2 FQGNSA. The V gene end was trimmed by 0 bases and the J gene end by 4 bases; junction bases not matched to a gene: 6. The chain's CDR3 is CASSLAVTGTNQPQHF. In DNA form, the CDR3 reads TGTGCCAGCAGCTTAGCTGTGACAGGGACAAATCAGCCCCAGCATTTT.

Regarding this clone: A read error may produce the germline difference seen at one junction end. The V gene is TRBV28, the J gene TRBJ2-7, with 7 bases matching TRBD1. Germline CDR1 is MDHEN and CDR2 is SYDVKM. The CDR3 has 11 residues. This chain's CDR3 is CASSLSGQVGF. The CDR3 bases are TGTGCCAGCAGTTTGAGCGGACAGGTCGGCTTC.

This clone came up a few times. The rearrangement uses TRBV24-1 and TRBJ1-5, with a tentative D call TRBD1 (6 bases). The CDR3 is 15 amino acids. Germline CDR1 reads KGHDR; CDR2 reads SFDVKD. Trimming removed 4 bases from V and 3 bases from J, with 12 bases in between. The CDR3 DNA reads TGTGCCACCAGTGAACCAGGGGAGCCCAATCAGCCCCAGCATTTT. It codes for CATSEPGEPNQPQHF.

The rearrangement links TRBV12-3 or TRBV12-4 to TRBJ1-1; D is ambiguous. The length of the CDR3 is 15 residues. V lost 4 bases to trimming and J lost 6 bases, with 18 bases between them. The CDR3 here is CASSWLLSGASEAFF. CDR3 nucleotide sequence: TGTGCCAGCAGTTGGTTACTGTCGGGAGCCTCTGAAGCTTTCTTT.

The chain recombines TRBV4-1 with TRBJ1-1, with TRBD1 matching 7 bases. The CDR3 totals 15 residues. Germline CDR1 reads MGHRA; CDR2 reads YSYEKL. Losses at the gene ends were 0 bases for V and 5 bases for J; bases not matched to a gene: 6. The CDR3 coding sequence is TGCGCCAGCAGCCAAGATCAGGAGACAGGGACTGAAGCTTTCTTT. It encodes CASSQDQETGTEAFF.

Details on this clone: Being one base from a much bigger clone, this may be a read error. This sample includes further DNA sequences coding for the same CDR3. The V and J genes are TRBV5-1 and TRBJ2-3, with 9 bases identical to TRBD2. The J segment lost 6 bases and the V segment lost 1 base, leaving 15 bases of the junction unmatched. Germline values: CDR1 SGHRS, CDR2 YFSETQ. This CDR3 comprises 18 residues. The CDR3 nucleotides read TGCGCCAGCAGCTTGAATGGACTAGCGTGTCCACCCGGGGATACGCAGTATTTT. This encodes CASSLNGLACPPGDTQYF.

This sequence joins TRBV30 and TRBJ2-7; 7 nucleotides align to TRBD2. Germline V gives CDR1 GTSNPN, CDR2 SVGIG (reference sequence). The CDR3 is made up of 13 amino acids. Trimming took 2 bases from V and 6 from J; bases not matched to a gene: 7. CDR3 region: CAWSNAGEGEQYF. The CDR3 coding sequence is TGTGCCTGGAGTAACGCGGGAGAAGGCGAGCAGTACTTC.

The CDR3 region has the DNA TGTGCCAGCAGTTATCAGGGAGGGAATAACTATGGCTACACCTTC. Protein: CASSYQGGNNYGYTF. V is TRBV12-3 or TRBV12-4 and J is TRBJ1-2; D may be TRBD1 (5 bases). V lost 4 bases to trimming and J lost 1 base, with 13 bases between them. The CDR3 loop spans 15 amino acids.

In the case of this clone: A junction boundary mismatches the germline segment, possibly from a read error. The gene calls are TRBV27 and TRBJ2-7; 9 positions match TRBD1. This CDR3 has 13 residues. The V gene's germline CDR1 is MNHEY and CDR2 SMNVEV (reference sequence). The CDR3 sequence is CASHPQGAYDQYF. CDR3 nucleotides: TGTGCCAGCCACCCACAGGGGGCCTACGATCAGTACTTC.

This clone was picked up many times. The rearrangement joins TRBV27 to TRBJ1-2; tentatively, D is TRBD1 (6 bases). Per the germline V gene, CDR1 is MNHEY and CDR2 is SMNVEV (reference sequence). V lost 3 bases and J 5 bases, leaving 19 bases between the germline ends. There are 16 residues in the CDR3. In DNA form, the CDR3 reads TGTGCCAGCAGTTTCCAGGGGCCAATGTACGGGTATGGCTACACCTTC. Its translation: CASSFQGPMYGYGYTF.

This clone was observed a few times. This chain links TRBV6-1 with TRBJ1-2; D gene unclear. V shed 2 bases and J shed 8 bases, with 15 bases lying between them. The CDR3 sequence is 14 residues long. Germline V gives CDR1 MNHNS, CDR2 SASEGT. CDR3 bases: TGTGCCAGCAGTGAATTAGCCTCCGTTTCGGGCTACACCTTC. Its translation: CASSELASVSGYTF.

This clone has ten or more counts. The rearrangement uses TRBV20-1 and TRBJ2-7; D perhaps matches TRBD2 (6 bases). Trimming stripped 1 base from V and 6 bases from J, with 19 bases between. In germline, CDR1 is DFQATT, CDR2 SNEGSKA (reference sequence). The CDR3 is 15 residues long. In nucleotides, the CDR3 is TGCAGTGCTAGAGCTCCGGGACTGATTGGAGTCGAGCAGTACTTC. Translating gives CSARAPGLIGVEQYF.

This clone was found a few times. A much larger clone lies one base from this, so it may be a read error. The chain links TRBV27 to TRBJ1-2; a weak D match, TRBD1 (6 bases). The CDR3 has 16 residues. The V gene's germline CDR1 is MNHEY and CDR2 SMNVEV (reference sequence). The V and J ends lost 3 bases and 7 bases respectively, with 21 bases between them. The CDR3 reads CASSFQGPMYWCGYTF. The DNA of the CDR3 is TGTGCCAGCAGTTTCCAGGGGCCAATGTACTGGTGTGGCTACACCTTC.